These 15 T cell receptor beta chains came from one sample sequenced in a study of CXCR3 chemokines and chemotherapy response in bladder cancer. Via MiXCR, TCRdb re-called the PCR reads, giving one row per CDR3 protein. The sample has over 8,500 distinct CDR3 sequences; roughly 24% are singletons. Specimen collection occurred from a patient whose treatment included neoadjuvant chemotherapy. The receptors derive from a human donor with bladder cancer that did not respond to neoadjuvant chemotherapy.

By share, this clonotype counts as medium-sized. The CDR3 DNA reads TGTGCCAGCAGTTACTTATCAGGGGCTGAAGCTTTCTTT. Translation: CASSYLSGAEAFF. V usage is TRBV6-6 and J usage is TRBJ1-1; possibly TRBD1 for D (6 bases). This CDR3 comprises 13 residues. V was pared by 1 base and J by 6 bases, with 9 bases between. Germline V lookup: CDR1 MNHNY, CDR2 SVGAGI (reference sequence).

This clonotype came up many times. The chain's CDR3 is CASSSGQTSGANVLTF. The DNA of the CDR3 is TGTGCCAGCAGCTCGGGACAGACCTCTGGGGCCAACGTCCTGACTTTC. The rearrangement uses TRBV11-1 and TRBJ2-6; 7 nucleotides line up with TRBD1. J gave up 0 bases and V 4 bases, and 3 bases lay outside the gene matches. Looked up from germline, CDR1 is SGHAT and CDR2 is FQDESV (reference sequence). The CDR3 has 16 residues.

By share, this clonotype counts as medium-sized. The rearrangement uses TRBV18 and TRBJ1-6, with unresolved D. Trimming removed 3 bases from V and 10 bases from J, with 13 bases in between. In germline, CDR1 is KGHSH, CDR2 LQKENI. The length of the CDR3 is 14 residues. The CDR3 sequence: CASSPTFDPSPLHF. The CDR3 nucleotides are TGTGCCAGCTCACCGACCTTCGATCCCTCACCCCTCCACTTT. Together with reference TRBV18 and TRBJ1-6, the CDR3 gives the full variable domain: NAGVMQNPRHLVRRRGQEARLRCSPMKGHSHVYWYRQLPEEGLKFMVYLQKENIIDESGMPKERFSAEFPKEGPSILRIQQVVRGDSAAYFCASSPTFDPSPLHFGNGTRLTVT.

Judged by abundance, this clonotype is medium-sized. The chain combines TRBV29-1 with TRBJ1-2; tentative D call: TRBD1 (5 bases). Germline CDR1 SQVTM, CDR2 ANQGSEA. The CDR3 spans 13 residues. V lost 2 bases, J lost 8 bases, and 15 bases lay in between. DNA for the CDR3: TGCAGCGTTGAACCAGGGATAAGGGGAGGCTACACCTTC. Translated: CSVEPGIRGGYTF.

This clonotype was detected many times. The chain uses TRBV12-3 or TRBV12-4 and TRBJ2-3, with 10 bases fitting TRBD2. After removal of 1 base from V and 14 bases from J, the junction contained 6 bases not matched to a gene. The CDR3 totals 13 residues. Here the CDR3 reads CASSLDSGGSGYF. CDR3 in DNA: TGTGCCAGCAGTTTAGATAGCGGGGGGTCCGGGTATTTT.

By its share, this clonotype is medium-sized (0.01 to 0.1%). This chain uses TRBV6-6 with TRBJ1-6; 11 bases agree with TRBD1. The CDR3 has 17 residues. Trimming cost V 1 base and J 8 bases; bases outside gene matches: 7. Germline V CDR1 and CDR2: MNHNY, SVGAGI (reference sequence). DNA for the CDR3: TGTGCCAGCAGTTACTACCCGGGACAGGGGGTTTATTCACCCCTCCACTTT. Translated: CASSYYPGQGVYSPLHF.

This clonotype is classed as medium-sized (0.01 to 0.1%). This chain connects TRBV9 to TRBJ2-3, with 7 bases that match TRBD2. In germline, CDR1 is SGDLS, CDR2 YYNGEE. Trimming at V came to 7 bases and at J to 2 bases, leaving 7 bases not matched to a gene. The CDR3 loop spans 14 amino acids. In nucleotides, the CDR3 is TGTGCCAGCCGCCTAGCGGACCCCACAGATACGCAGTATTTT. Its protein product is CASRLADPTDTQYF.

This clonotype is labeled medium-sized. The rearrangement uses TRBV19 and TRBJ1-1; 7 positions agree with TRBD1. The CDR3 spans 11 residues. Unmatched junction bases numbered 4, after V lost 4 bases and J lost 11 bases. Germline V gene sequence: CDR1 LNHDA, CDR2 SQIVND (reference sequence). This CDR3 reads CASSTTGAAFF. The CDR3 nucleotides read TGTGCCAGTAGTACTACAGGGGCGGCTTTCTTT.

This clonotype showed up many times. The genes are TRBV18 and TRBJ2-5, with D unclear. Germline values: CDR1 KGHSH, CDR2 LQKENI. Trimming left V 6 bases short and J 5 bases short, with 10 bases between. The CDR3 spans 12 residues. This chain's CDR3 is CASSAMQETQYF. The CDR3 coding sequence is TGTGCCAGCTCCGCGATGCAGGAGACCCAGTACTTC.

This clonotype appeared a single time. This probably arose from a read error, given a far larger clone one base away. This chain connects TRBV13 to TRBJ1-2; 8 bases line up with TRBD1. The CDR3 is made up of 15 amino acids. J gave up 7 bases and V 5 bases, and 12 bases lay outside the gene matches. In germline, CDR1 is PRHDT, CDR2 FYEKMQ (reference sequence). CDR3 protein: CASSAGQGTGCGYTF. Here the CDR3 DNA reads TGTGCCAGCAGCGCTGGACAGGGAACGGGCTGTGGCTACACCTTC.

Ten or more counts support this clonotype. This sequence joins TRBV29-1 and TRBJ2-3; unclear D gene. Trimming removed 2 bases at V and 4 bases at J, with 13 bases between. The V gene's germline CDR1 is SQVTM and CDR2 ANQGSEA. The CDR3 is 14 residues long. The CDR3: CSVELGLGPDTQYF. DNA for the CDR3: TGCAGCGTTGAATTGGGCCTGGGCCCAGATACGCAGTATTTT.

This clonotype is termed medium-sized. V is TRBV7-2 and J is TRBJ2-5; the D is unclear. Looked up from germline, CDR1 is SGHTA and CDR2 is FQGNSA. Trimming stripped 1 base from V and 2 bases from J, with 8 bases between. The CDR3 runs 14 residues. The CDR3 sequence is CASSLGPAQETQYF. The CDR3 coding sequence is TGTGCCAGCAGCTTAGGGCCGGCACAAGAGACCCAGTACTTC.

In this sample, this clonotype turned up once. A far larger clone is one nucleotide away, so this likely arose from a read error. The gene calls are TRBV6-9 and TRBJ2-1, with 8 positions matching TRBD2. CDR1 and CDR2 from the germline V gene are MNHGY and SVAAGI. The length of the CDR3 is 17 residues. The CDR3 region has the DNA TGTGCCAGCAGTTACCTTGGGGAGCGGGGGCTATACAGTGAGCAGTTCTTC. Its translation is CASSYLGERGLYSEQFF.

This clonotype is classed as medium-sized. CDR3 sequence (DNA): TGTGCCAGCAGAGTTACAGCCTTCTCCTATAATTCACCCCTCCACTTT. Translated: CASRVTAFSYNSPLHF. The V call is TRBV27, the J call TRBJ1-6, with no clear D. The CDR3 has 16 residues. Trimming removed 6 bases at V and 0 bases at J, with 12 bases between. CDR1 is MNHEY and CDR2 is SMNVEV in the germline V gene (reference sequence).

The sample holds many counts of this clonotype. This chain connects TRBV6-2 or TRBV6-3 to TRBJ2-3; D unresolved. Germline assignment: CDR1 MNHEY and CDR2 SVGEGT. The CDR3 has 13 amino acids. With 2 bases removed from V and 4 bases from J, the gap between germline ends came to 7 bases. The CDR3 nucleotides are TGTGCCAGCAGTTACGTTGCTCCAGATACGCAGTATTTT. It encodes CASSYVAPDTQYF.